Listed here are 6 T cell receptor beta chains from one sample, sequenced in a study of cytomegalovirus exposure and HLA in healthy donors. The PCR used 60 Vbeta and 13 Jbeta primers. Produced via immunoSEQ multiplex PCR; TCRdb's table is partial and in-frame only. The sample lists some 130,000 clones, roughly three quarters occurring once. Sequences were obtained from PBMCs. The source of these receptors is a man aged 25-45 years in good health and CMV-seronegative.

Worth noting for this clone: A junction end diverges from the germline sequence, so it may reflect a read error. The chain's CDR3 is CASKRAGPSGIRLHF. The CDR3 DNA reads TGTGCCAGCAAAAGGGCCGGGCCTAGCGGGATTAGGTTGCACTTC. The chain recombines TRBV2 with TRBJ2-7; TRBD2 matches at 9 bases. In germline, CDR1 is SNHLY, CDR2 FYNNEI. The CDR3 has 15 residues.

The V call is TRBV5-1, the J call TRBJ2-5; 7 nucleotides agree with TRBD1. The CDR3 spans 14 residues. Germline V gene lookup returns CDR1 SGHRS and CDR2 YFSETQ. The ends lost 5 bases at V and 4 bases at J; junction bases unmatched: 8. The CDR3 nucleotides read TGCGCCAGCAGTCTTGGACAGGAGAGAGAGACCCAGTACTTC. Its translation: CASSLGQERETQYF.

The genes are TRBV7-9 and TRBJ2-5; perhaps TRBD2 as D (5 bases). From germline, CDR1 is SEHNR and CDR2 FQNEAQ (reference sequence). Trimming pared 7 bases from V and 5 bases from J, leaving 14 bases between. The CDR3 contains 13 residues. CDR3 sequence reads: CASNRPRGETQYF. DNA for the CDR3: TGTGCCAGCAACCGCCCCCGCGGGGAGACCCAGTACTTC.

Regarding this clone: Its ends do not fully match the called genes, so a read error is possible. The rearrangement uses TRBV7-7 and TRBJ2-2, with D perhaps TRBD1 (6 bases). The CDR3 consists of 15 residues. Looked up from germline, CDR1 is SSHAT and CDR2 is FNYEAQ (reference sequence). The CDR3 DNA reads TGTGCTAGCAGCTTACTGGGGGCGGCCACCGGGGAGCTGTTTTTT. It codes for CASSLLGAATGELFF.

This clone turned up a few times. The J gene is TRBJ1-6, the V gene TRBV19, with D perhaps TRBD1 (6 bases). The length of the CDR3 is 12 residues. Germline V CDR1 and CDR2: LNHDA, SQIVND (reference sequence). Trimming stripped 5 bases from V and 7 bases from J, with 6 bases between. CDR3 residues: CASSGGNSPLHF. CDR3 nucleotide sequence: TGTGCCAGTAGTGGGGGCAATTCACCCCTCCACTTT.

CDR3 protein: CATVKGNYGYTF. As DNA, the CDR3 is TGTGCCACAGTCAAGGGGAACTATGGCTACACCTTC. This chain uses TRBV19 with TRBJ1-2, with D possibly being TRBD1 (5 bases). Germline loops: CDR1 LNHDA, CDR2 SQIVND (reference sequence). The CDR3 contains 12 residues. Trimming took 10 bases from V and 2 from J, leaving 11 bases between them.